This T cell receptor beta chain emerged from a study of response to subunit inactivated influenza vaccine. On this clonotype itself: What it binds is unknown.

Study conclusions and caveats: Each seasonal influenza vaccination recruits few new T cells, the authors suggested.

Using its own MiXCR run on the RT-PCR reads, TCRdb lists one record per CDR3 protein. In the table there are over 400,000 distinct CDR3 sequences, around 9.9% of which are singletons. The clonotype was recovered from a man aged 45-65 years who received an inactivated influenza vaccine. The specimen comprised PBMCs from blood, sampled about 40 days after vaccination.

The CDR3 DNA follows: TGCAGTGCCACCTCAGGGCCGAATAATTCACCCCTCCACTTT. It yields the protein CSATSGPNNSPLHF. The chain links TRBV20-1 to TRBJ1-6, with D tentatively TRBD1 (5 bases). Germline V gene data show CDR1 as DFQATT and CDR2 as SNEGSKA (reference sequence). The V end was cut by 6 bases, the J end by 5 bases, with 14 bases between. The CDR3 runs 14 residues.